The 14 T cell receptor beta chains given below trace back to one sample, sequenced in a study of T cell repertoires in cytomegalovirus infection. Their specific antigens are unknown. TCRdb reprocessed the reads via MiXCR and lists one record per CDR3 protein. This sample has 140,000 to 150,000 distinct CDR3 sequences, with approximately 30% found just once. Sequenced here: CD8+ T cells from cultured PBMCs, sampled from culture after CMV antigen stimulation. Receptors originate from a human donor in good health (CMV status not recorded). Some clones in this sample may be carry-over from other donors' samples.

The chain has TRBV11-2 and TRBJ2-3, with unresolved D. The V end was cut by 2 bases, the J end by 1 base, with 10 bases between. The germline V gene encodes CDR1 SGHAT and CDR2 FQNNGV. The CDR3 is 15 residues long. CDR3 sequence: CASSLPPGRTDTQYF. The DNA of the CDR3 is TGTGCCAGCAGCTTACCTCCCGGACGCACAGATACGCAGTATTTT.

The CDR3 protein is CASRGEGATEAFF. The CDR3 nucleotides are TGTGCCAGCAGGGGAGAGGGGGCCACTGAAGCTTTCTTT. The V gene is TRBV12-3 or TRBV12-4, the J gene TRBJ1-1, with 7 bases identical to TRBD1. The CDR3 is 13 residues long. Losses at the gene ends were 6 bases for V and 4 bases for J; bases not matched to a gene: 5.

This clonotype was seen at least ten times. CDR3 in DNA: TGTGCCAGCAGCTCCGAGGCCTACGAGCAGTACTTC. The encoded protein is CASSSEAYEQYF. The V and J genes are TRBV5-6 and TRBJ2-7; the D is unclear. This CDR3 region has 12 residues. The V end lost 3 bases, the J end lost 2 bases, and 6 bases lay between the germline ends. Germline V lookup: CDR1 SGHDT, CDR2 YYEEEE.

V and J are TRBV9 and TRBJ2-6; TRBD2 matches 8 bases. Per the germline V gene, CDR1 is SGDLS and CDR2 is YYNGEE. V shed 0 bases and J 0 bases; nucleotides not matched to a gene: 5. The CDR3 is 18 residues long. The CDR3 DNA reads TGTGCCAGCAGCGTAGGAAGCGGGGGTCCCTCTGGGGCCAACGTCCTGACTTTC. Its protein is CASSVGSGGPSGANVLTF.

This clonotype came up many times. The genes are TRBV11-1 and TRBJ1-1, with 8 bases that match TRBD1. The CDR3 is 15 residues long. V lost 5 bases and J lost 0; bases outside the gene matches: 5. Germline CDR1 SGHAT, CDR2 FQDESV (reference sequence). The CDR3 DNA reads TGTGCCAGCAGCCTCGACAGGGGAATGAACACTGAAGCTTTCTTT. This sequence encodes CASSLDRGMNTEAFF. The variable domain in full, with the rest retrieved from reference TRBV11-1 and TRBJ1-1, is EAEVAQSPRYKITEKSQAVAFWCDPISGHATLYWYRQILGQGPELLVQFQDESVVDDSQLPKDRFSAERLKGVDSTLKIQPAELGDSAMYLCASSLDRGMNTEAFFGQGTRLTVV.

This sequence joins TRBV19 and TRBJ1-2; D unclear. Trimming took 2 bases from V and 8 from J, leaving 21 bases between them. The germline V gene encodes CDR1 LNHDA and CDR2 SQIVND (reference sequence). The CDR3 is 16 amino acids. The CDR3 loop reads CASSIWGVVSWRGYTF. The CDR3 DNA sequence: TGTGCCAGTAGTATATGGGGAGTGGTATCCTGGCGCGGCTACACCTTC.

This clonotype occurred once. V is TRBV25-1 and J is TRBJ1-2, with D perhaps matching TRBD1 (6 bases). CDR3 length equals 13 residues. V was clipped by 4 bases and J by 4 bases, with 10 bases between them. Looked up from germline, CDR1 is MGHDK and CDR2 is SYGVNS. The CDR3 sequence: CASSAGGRYGYTF. In DNA form, the CDR3 reads TGTGCCAGCAGTGCCGGGGGCCGCTATGGCTACACCTTC.

This clonotype was found many times. This chain connects TRBV12-3 or TRBV12-4 to TRBJ2-3; either TRBD1 or TRBD2 may fit D (5 bases each). The CDR3 contains 15 residues. V was cut by 5 bases and J by 5 bases, with 17 bases left in between. The CDR3 is CASSKPGPQGDTQYF. Here the CDR3 DNA reads TGTGCCAGCAGTAAACCGGGACCCCAGGGAGATACGCAGTATTTT.

The rearrangement links TRBV19 to TRBJ2-7; 9 bases line up with TRBD1. The length of the CDR3 is 14 residues. The V gene end was trimmed by 8 bases and the J gene end by 3 bases; junction bases not matched to a gene: 8. The germline CDR1 and CDR2 sequences are LNHDA and SQIVND (reference sequence). The CDR3, as DNA: TGTGCCAGTCAACGGACAGGGGCCAACTACGAGCAGTACTTC. This codes for CASQRTGANYEQYF.

Turning to this clonotype: A clone one base away is much larger, so this may be a read error. This chain uses TRBV12-3 or TRBV12-4 with TRBJ1-1, with TRBD1 identical over 10 bases. This CDR3 is built from 15 residues. The CDR3: CASSPLGQGNTDAFF. The CDR3 bases are TGTGCCAGCAGTCCTCTGGGACAGGGGAACACTGATGCTTTCTTT.

This clonotype was detected only a few times. The rearrangement links TRBV20-1 to TRBJ2-3; D remains ambiguous. This CDR3 is 16 amino acids long. The ends were cut back, 2 bases at V and 2 bases at J, with 17 bases in the middle. In germline, CDR1 is DFQATT, CDR2 SNEGSKA (reference sequence). This chain's CDR3 is CSARSPTYEYTDTQYF. CDR3 bases: TGCAGTGCTAGATCCCCCACCTACGAGTACACAGATACGCAGTATTTT.

The chain links TRBV19 to TRBJ2-2; 7 bases align to TRBD1. The J segment lost 4 bases and the V segment lost 7 bases, leaving 6 bases of the junction unmatched. The CDR3 is 14 residues long. Looked up from germline, CDR1 is LNHDA and CDR2 is SQIVND (reference sequence). The CDR3 region is CASILTGTTGELFF. The CDR3 nucleotides read TGTGCCAGTATCTTGACAGGGACCACCGGGGAGCTGTTTTTT.

This clonotype occurred a few times. The rearrangement joins TRBV7-8 to TRBJ2-7, with D unclear. Germline V gene sequence: CDR1 SGHVS, CDR2 FQNEAQ. There are 15 residues in the CDR3. V shed 1 base and J shed 3 bases, with 13 bases lying between them. The chain's CDR3 is CASSLEVPAHYEQYF. CDR3 bases: TGTGCCAGCAGCTTAGAGGTGCCGGCCCACTACGAGCAGTACTTC.

The chain couples TRBV14 to TRBJ2-2; D might be TRBD1 (6 bases). Looked up from germline, CDR1 is SGHDN and CDR2 is FVKESK. The V end was cut by 5 bases, the J end by 5 bases, with 12 bases between. The CDR3 is made up of 14 amino acids. The CDR3 reads CASSAYRVTGELFF. The CDR3 DNA reads as TGTGCCAGCAGCGCTTACAGGGTAACCGGGGAGCTGTTTTTT.